What follows are 13 T cell receptor beta chains derived from one specimen sequenced in a study of T cell changes during pregnancy in multiple sclerosis. Libraries were prepared by immunoSEQ multiplex PCR; TCRdb keeps only in-frame clonotypes and omits some of them. The sample comprises tens of thousands of clones, roughly 91% of which are singletons, and about 1.5% rests with the top ten. This material consisted of peripheral blood, taken in the third trimester of pregnancy. The receptors come from a female donor with multiple sclerosis, enrolled in a pregnancy study.

The chain has TRBV21-1 and TRBJ1-5; TRBD1 is the table's D call and was not checked against the DNA. TRBV21-1 is listed as a pseudogene. There are 18 residues in the CDR3. The CDR3 sequence is CARSEPGQGAKAGQPQHF. CDR3 bases: TGTGCCCGCTCAGAGCCGGGACAGGGGGCTAAGGCAGGTCAGCCCCAGCATTTT.

This chain joins TRBV15 and TRBJ1-1; 8 bases are a match to TRBD1. V was clipped by 5 bases and J by 7 bases; unmatched bases: 12. Per the germline V gene, CDR1 is LNHNV and CDR2 is YYDKDF (reference sequence). This CDR3 contains 15 residues. The CDR3 region has the DNA TGTGCCACCAGCGTAGGACAGGGTCCTTTCGATGAAGCTTTCTTT. This encodes CATSVGQGPFDEAFF.

This chain connects TRBV7-9 to TRBJ2-7; 7 bases fit TRBD2. From germline, CDR1 is SEHNR and CDR2 FQNEAQ (reference sequence). V lost 3 bases, J lost 5 bases, and 7 bases stayed unmatched. The CDR3 sequence is 14 residues long. The CDR3 nucleotides are TGTGCCAGCAGCTTCGGGACTACCGGGAACGAGCAGTACTTC. Translating it yields CASSFGTTGNEQYF.

The chain links TRBV6-5 to TRBJ1-2, with D perhaps matching TRBD1 (6 bases). This CDR3 has 13 amino acids. V was cut by 4 bases and J by 5 bases, with 11 bases left in between. Germline CDR1 is MNHEY and CDR2 is SVGAGI. The DNA of the CDR3 is TGTGCCAGCAGTTTGGACAGCCTTTATGGCTACACCTTC. Translation gives CASSLDSLYGYTF.

The gene calls are TRBV15 and TRBJ2-1; 8 bases map to TRBD2. CDR1 is LNHNV, CDR2 YYDKDF, per germline (reference sequence). V was clipped by 3 bases and J by 4 bases; unmatched bases: 8. The CDR3 sequence is 16 residues long. CDR3 protein: CATSSLLAEIYNEQFF. Here the CDR3 DNA reads TGTGCCACCAGCAGCTTACTAGCGGAGATTTACAATGAGCAGTTCTTC.

In nucleotides, the CDR3 is TGTGCCAGCGACTACGGGGGCGAGCAGTACTTC. Its protein is CASDYGGEQYF. This chain connects TRBV5-6 to TRBJ2-7; possibly TRBD2 for D (6 bases). CDR3 length: 11 residues. The germline CDR1 and CDR2 sequences are SGHDT and YYEEEE. V was trimmed by 7 bases and J by 6 bases, leaving 11 bases between them.

The V call is TRBV2, the J call TRBJ1-1, with TRBD1 matching over 7 bases. Trimming cost V 6 bases and J 5 bases; bases outside gene matches: 9. This CDR3 is 14 amino acids long. Germline CDR1 SNHLY, CDR2 FYNNEI. The CDR3 loop reads CASRGQVRSTEAFF. The CDR3 DNA follows: TGTGCCAGCAGAGGACAGGTCCGGAGTACTGAAGCTTTCTTT.

This clone came up once. V and J are TRBV5-1 and TRBJ1-3; 7 positions match TRBD1. J gave up 9 bases and V 0 bases, and 6 bases lay outside the gene matches. Germline lookup yields CDR1 SGHRS and CDR2 YFSETQ. The CDR3 sequence is 14 residues long. In nucleotides, the CDR3 is TGCGCCAGCAGCTTGGACCCTACAGGGGTCACCATATATTTT. Translation gives CASSLDPTGVTIYF. Together with reference TRBV5-1 and TRBJ1-3, the CDR3 gives the full variable domain: KAGVTQTPRYLIKTRGQQVTLSCSPISGHRSVSWYQQTPGQGLQFLFEYFSETQRNKGNFPGRFSGRQFSNSRSEMNVSTLELGDSALYLCASSLDPTGVTIYFGEGSWLTVV.

V and J are TRBV19 and TRBJ2-5; possible D gene TRBD1, 5 bases. The CDR3 spans 15 residues. CDR1 and CDR2 (germline): LNHDA, SQIVND (reference sequence). The V gene lost 4 bases and the J gene lost 0 bases, with 12 bases spanning the gap. In DNA form, the CDR3 reads TGTGCCAGTAGTACCAGGGCCTTAAACCAAGAGACCCAGTACTTC. It encodes CASSTRALNQETQYF.

The chain combines TRBV11-2 with TRBJ2-7; no firm D call. V was pared by 4 bases and J by 5 bases, with 15 bases between. The CDR3 contains 14 residues. Per germline, CDR1 SGHAT and CDR2 FQNNGV. This CDR3 is CASSSVRKAHEQYF. The CDR3 nucleotides are TGTGCCAGCAGCTCCGTGCGGAAGGCCCACGAGCAGTACTTC.

This clone was observed a single time. The J gene is TRBJ2-1, the V gene TRBV9; 10 bases match TRBD2. V lost 2 bases and J lost 2; bases outside the gene matches: 1. The CDR3 loop spans 15 amino acids. CDR1 is SGDLS, CDR2 YYNGEE, per germline. The CDR3 coding sequence is TGTGCCAGCAGCGTTAGCGGGGGGACCTACAATGAGCAGTTCTTC. It translates to CASSVSGGTYNEQFF. Combining the CDR3 with reference TRBV9 and TRBJ2-1 gives the whole variable domain DSGVTQTPKHLITATGQRVTLRCSPRSGDLSVYWYQQSLDQGLQFLIQYYNGEERAKGNILERFSAQQFPDLHSELNLSSLELGDSALYFCASSVSGGTYNEQFFGPGTRLTVL.

This clone appeared a few times. The J gene is TRBJ2-7, the V gene TRBV2; 7 bases fit TRBD1. With V trimmed by 10 bases and J by 0 bases, 9 bases remained unmatched. CDR1 SNHLY and CDR2 FYNNEI come from the germline V gene. This CDR3 spans 14 amino acids. CDR3 sequence reads: CANERGLYSYEQYF. For the CDR3, the DNA is TGTGCCAACGAAAGGGGGCTGTACTCCTACGAGCAGTACTTC.

This chain connects TRBV21-1 to TRBJ1-1. TRBV21-1 constitutes a pseudogene. The CDR3 consists of 10 residues. The CDR3, as DNA: TGTGCCAGCATCCGACTTAAAGCTTTCTTT. Translating gives CASIRLKAFF.